This entry describes one T cell receptor (beta chain). Its antigen remains unidentified. The data originate from a study of long-term antiretroviral therapy in people with HIV. Study-level points and caveats: Sampling of blood ran from the mid-2000s to the late 2010s, and older ART regimens were possibly in use. Clones that had undergone expansion before ART prevailed in the repertoire throughout all time points. When set beside controls, HIV repertoires had CDR3 length ranges that were narrower. Information on adherence to ART, viral resistance or therapy changes was unavailable.

Trimming cost V 7 bases and J 1 base, with 10 bases left between them. The CDR3 spans 14 residues. The germline CDR1 and CDR2 sequences are MNHNS and SASEGT. With survey level as its setting, the immunoSEQ assay was v3.0. The data were produced by immunoSEQ multiplex PCR, yet TCRdb's version contains in-frame clones alone and is incomplete. The data show more than 35,000 clones, with approximately 94% seen just once and roughly 3.9% held by the top ten. Here the sequenced sample was unsorted PBMCs, taken 4.1 years after starting antiretroviral therapy. V is TRBV6-1 and J is TRBJ2-2; possible D gene TRBD2, 5 bases. This TCR came from a woman aged 50 to 65 with HIV. CDR3 sequence (DNA): TGTGCCAGCAAAGGCGGGCTGAACACCGGGGAGCTGTTTTTT. As protein: CASKGGLNTGELFF.